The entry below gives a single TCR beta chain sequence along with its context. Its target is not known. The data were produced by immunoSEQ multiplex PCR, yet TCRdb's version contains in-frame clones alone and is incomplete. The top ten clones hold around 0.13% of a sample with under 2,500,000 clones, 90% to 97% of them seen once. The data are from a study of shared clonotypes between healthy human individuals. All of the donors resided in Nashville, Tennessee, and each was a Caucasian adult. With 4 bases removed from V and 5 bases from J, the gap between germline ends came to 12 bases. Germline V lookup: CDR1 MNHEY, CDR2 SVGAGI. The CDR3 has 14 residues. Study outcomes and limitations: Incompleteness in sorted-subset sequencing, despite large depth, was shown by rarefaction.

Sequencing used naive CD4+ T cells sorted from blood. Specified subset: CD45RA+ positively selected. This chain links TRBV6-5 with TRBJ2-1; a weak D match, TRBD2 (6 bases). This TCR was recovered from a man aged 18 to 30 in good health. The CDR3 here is CASSFIGRNNEQFF. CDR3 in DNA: TGTGCCAGCAGTTTCATCGGGAGAAACAATGAGCAGTTCTTC.